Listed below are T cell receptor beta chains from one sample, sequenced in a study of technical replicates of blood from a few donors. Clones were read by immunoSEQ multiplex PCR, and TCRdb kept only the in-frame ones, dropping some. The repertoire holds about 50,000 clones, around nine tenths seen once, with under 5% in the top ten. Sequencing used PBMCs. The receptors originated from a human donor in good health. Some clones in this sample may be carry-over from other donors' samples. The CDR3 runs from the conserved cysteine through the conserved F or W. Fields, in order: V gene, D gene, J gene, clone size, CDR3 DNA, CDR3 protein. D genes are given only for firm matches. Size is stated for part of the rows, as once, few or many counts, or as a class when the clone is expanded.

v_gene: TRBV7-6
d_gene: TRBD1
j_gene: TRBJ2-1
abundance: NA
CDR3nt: TGTGCCAGCAGCATGATTTGGGGACAGGGACAAACCTACAATGAGCAGTTCTTC
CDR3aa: CASSMIWGQGQTYNEQFF

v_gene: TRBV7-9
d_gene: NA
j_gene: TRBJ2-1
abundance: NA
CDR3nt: TGTGCCAGCAGCTTGAGGGGGAGTTACAATGAGCAGTTCTTC
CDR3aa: CASSLRGSYNEQFF

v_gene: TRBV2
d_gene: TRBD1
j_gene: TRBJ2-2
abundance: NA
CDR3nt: TGTGCCAGTAGACAGGGGGAGGACGGGGAGCTGTTTTTT
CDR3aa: CASRQGEDGELFF

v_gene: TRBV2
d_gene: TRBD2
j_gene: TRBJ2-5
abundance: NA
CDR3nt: TGTGCCAGCAAAGAAGCTAGCGGGTTAGGGGAGACCCAGTACTTC
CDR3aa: CASKEASGLGETQYF

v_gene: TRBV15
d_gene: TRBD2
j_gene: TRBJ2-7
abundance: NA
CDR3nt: TGTGCCACCAGCAGAGTGCTAGCGGGCTACGAGCAGTACTTC
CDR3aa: CATSRVLAGYEQYF

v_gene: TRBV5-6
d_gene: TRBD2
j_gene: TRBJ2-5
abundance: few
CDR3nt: TGTGCCAGCAGCGAAACTAGCGTCCAAGAGACCCAGTACTTC
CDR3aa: CASSETSVQETQYF

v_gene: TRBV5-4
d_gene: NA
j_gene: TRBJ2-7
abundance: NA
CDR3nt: TGTGCCAGCAGCCTTGACCGGGACTCGTCCTACGAGCAGTACTTC
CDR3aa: CASSLDRDSSYEQYF

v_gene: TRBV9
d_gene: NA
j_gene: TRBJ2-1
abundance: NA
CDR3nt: TGTGCCAGCAGCCCACGCGAAGGGACATTTATTTACAATGAGCAGTTCTTC
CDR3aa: CASSPREGTFIYNEQFF

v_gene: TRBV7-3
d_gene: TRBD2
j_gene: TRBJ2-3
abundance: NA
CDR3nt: TGTGCCAGCAGCACGGGGACTAGCCCTAAGGCGTATTTT
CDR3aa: CASSTGTSPKAYF

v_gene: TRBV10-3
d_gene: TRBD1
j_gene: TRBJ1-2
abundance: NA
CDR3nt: TGTGCCATCAGTGAGTCGACAGGGGCATATGGCTACACCTTC
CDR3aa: CAISESTGAYGYTF

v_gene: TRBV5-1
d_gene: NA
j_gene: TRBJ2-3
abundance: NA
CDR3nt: TGCGCCAGCATTGAGGGCGGGGGCTCCTTCACAGATACGCAGTATTTT
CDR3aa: CASIEGGGSFTDTQYF

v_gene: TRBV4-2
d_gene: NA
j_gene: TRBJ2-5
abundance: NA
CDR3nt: TGTGCCAGCAGCCAAGTAGCCCTACAAGAGACCCAGTACTTC
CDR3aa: CASSQVALQETQYF